Listed below are T cell receptor beta chains from one sample, sequenced in a study of T cell clones after liver transplantation. TCRdb's copy holds only in-frame clones and misses some; the assay was immunoSEQ multiplex PCR. The sample contains some 80,000 clones, approximately 81% of which appear only once. The sample was CD4+ T cells from blood, taken less than 50 months after liver transplant. These receptors originate from a human patient who received a liver transplant. Some of these T cells may belong to the graft donor. Each CDR3 is given with its conserved first and last residue. D genes are given only for firm matches. Not every row has a clone size; where given, it reads once, few, many or a size class.

v_call,d_call,clone_size,j_call,cdr3_aa,cdr3_nt
TRBV28,-,-,TRBJ1-2,CASSLVAVGGYTF,TGTGCCAGCAGTTTAGTAGCCGTCGGCGGCTACACCTTC
TRBV6-5,-,-,TRBJ2-7,CASTNAQGEREQYF,TGTGCCAGCACCAACGCCCAGGGCGAGCGGGAGCAGTACTTC
TRBV14,-,-,TRBJ2-5,CASSQRGVSETQYF,TGTGCCAGCAGCCAACGGGGTGTTTCAGAGACCCAGTACTTC
TRBV2,-,-,TRBJ1-2,CASSPQAPRAYGYTF,TGTGCCAGCAGTCCCCAAGCCCCCCGCGCCTATGGCTACACCTTC
TRBV28,TRBD1,few,TRBJ1-2,CASRPGTENYGYTF,TGTGCCAGCAGACCCGGGACAGAGAACTATGGCTACACCTTC
TRBV7-9,TRBD1,-,TRBJ2-3,CASSSGQVITDTQYF,TGTGCCAGCAGCTCCGGACAGGTGATCACAGATACGCAGTATTTT
TRBV11-3,TRBD2,-,TRBJ2-3,CASSSGTSGVTDTQYF,TGTGCCAGCAGCTCCGGGACTAGCGGGGTCACAGATACGCAGTATTTT
TRBV18,TRBD1,-,TRBJ1-5,CASSSGQGSSNQPQHF,TGTGCCAGCTCATCCGGACAGGGAAGTAGCAATCAGCCCCAGCATTTT
TRBV19,TRBD2,-,TRBJ2-3,CASSSKVGLAGGPARTDTQYF,TGTGCCAGTAGTTCCAAAGTCGGGCTAGCGGGAGGGCCGGCCCGCACAGATACGCAGTATTTT
TRBV9,-,-,TRBJ2-7,CASSPRVDRSYEQYF,TGTGCCAGCAGCCCGAGGGTGGACAGATCCTACGAGCAGTACTTC
TRBV15,-,-,TRBJ2-5,CATSRDLGPSSGETQYF,TGTGCCACCAGCAGAGATCTGGGGCCTTCGTCGGGGGAGACCCAGTACTTC
TRBV19,-,-,TRBJ2-5,CASSIGRQETQYF,TGTGCCAGTAGTATTGGCCGGCAAGAGACCCAGTACTTC
TRBV5-5,-,-,TRBJ1-1,CASSSDRPNTEAFF,TGTGCCAGCAGTTCCGACAGGCCGAACACTGAAGCTTTCTTT
TRBV5-1,-,-,TRBJ2-2,CASSLGHNTGELFF,TGCGCCAGCAGCTTGGGCCACAACACCGGGGAGCTGTTTTTT
TRBV18,-,-,TRBJ1-1,CASSPRQLLEAFF,TGTGCCAGCTCACCACGACAGTTGCTTGAAGCTTTCTTT
TRBV4-2,TRBD1,-,TRBJ2-7,CASSQQTGVVYEQYF,TGTGCCAGCAGCCAACAAACAGGGGTTGTATACGAGCAGTACTTC
TRBV7-2,TRBD1,-,TRBJ2-3,CASSNLGQGATDTQYF,TGTGCCAGCAGTAACCTGGGACAGGGGGCAACAGATACGCAGTATTTT
TRBV18,-,-,TRBJ1-2,CASSPIEGGYTF,TGTGCCAGCTCACCAATCGAGGGAGGCTACACCTTC
TRBV19,TRBD1,-,TRBJ2-7,CASNDRGEQYF,TGTGCCAGCAATGACAGGGGCGAGCAGTACTTC
TRBV29-1,TRBD2,-,TRBJ2-2,CSVKGTSANTGELFF,TGCAGCGTGAAAGGGACTAGCGCGAACACCGGGGAGCTGTTTTTT
TRBV30,TRBD2,-,TRBJ2-3,CAWAGGEGRVDTQYF,TGTGCCTGGGCTGGGGGGGAGGGCCGAGTAGATACGCAGTATTTT
TRBV19,-,-,TRBJ2-2,CACGHTGELFF,TGTGCCTGCGGGCACACCGGGGAGCTGTTTTTT
TRBV28,TRBD2,-,TRBJ2-1,CASSRPGLADSNEQFF,TGTGCCAGCAGTCGCCCGGGACTAGCGGATTCTAATGAGCAGTTCTTC
TRBV11-2,TRBD1,-,TRBJ1-4,CASSLRGQGGNEKLFF,TGTGCCAGCAGCTTGCGCGGACAGGGGGGAAATGAAAAACTGTTTTTT
TRBV5-5,TRBD1,once,TRBJ1-2,CASSLGGQNYGYTF,TGTGCCAGCAGCCTAGGGGGCCAAAACTATGGCTACACCTTC
TRBV5-1,TRBD1,-,TRBJ2-7,CASSLFPADRELPLEQYF,TGCGCCAGCAGCTTGTTCCCGGCCGACAGGGAGCTCCCCCTCGAGCAGTACTTC
TRBV28,-,-,TRBJ1-2,CASSLSRGYGYTF,TGTGCCAGCAGTTTGTCCAGGGGCTATGGCTACACCTTC
TRBV5-4,TRBD2,-,TRBJ2-3,CASSLGLAGGSRDTQYF,TGTGCCAGCAGCTTGGGGCTAGCGGGAGGGTCGCGAGATACGCAGTATTTT
TRBV29-1,-,-,TRBJ2-7,CSAEDDEQYF,TGCAGCGCCGAGGACGACGAGCAGTACTTC
TRBV28,-,-,TRBJ2-2,CASSPPEDANTGELFF,TGTGCCAGCAGTCCACCCGAAGATGCGAACACCGGGGAGCTGTTTTTT
TRBV6-6,-,-,TRBJ2-3,CASLVTWGTSTDTQYF,TGTGCCAGCCTCGTAACGTGGGGGACTAGCACAGATACGCAGTATTTT
TRBV6-5,-,few,TRBJ1-2,CASRGPRNYGYTF,TGTGCCAGCAGGGGACCGCGTAACTATGGCTACACCTTC
TRBV28,-,-,TRBJ1-1,CASQNGGITEAFF,TGTGCCAGCCAGAACGGGGGAATCACTGAAGCTTTCTTT
TRBV5-1,-,-,TRBJ2-3,CASSVQGRDTQYF,TGCGCCAGCAGCGTGCAGGGCCGAGATACGCAGTATTTT
TRBV5-1,-,-,TRBJ2-1,CASSTQGWGVLDEQFF,TGCGCCAGCAGCACACAGGGGTGGGGGGTCCTCGATGAGCAGTTCTTC
TRBV7-3,TRBD2,-,TRBJ2-3,CASSPPRGTSGYSTDTQYF,TGTGCCAGCAGCCCCCCCCGCGGGACTAGCGGGTATAGCACAGATACGCAGTATTTT
TRBV7-6,-,-,TRBJ2-3,CASSLFHTDTQYF,TGTGCCAGCAGCTTATTTCACACAGATACGCAGTATTTT
TRBV29-1,-,-,TRBJ2-7,CSVTDRAYEQYF,TGCAGCGTTACGGACAGAGCCTACGAGCAGTACTTC
TRBV7-2,-,-,TRBJ1-1,CASSALQGTEAFF,TGTGCCAGCAGCGCCCTACAGGGCACTGAAGCTTTCTTT
TRBV7-6,-,-,TRBJ2-2,CASSLSWGGELFF,TGTGCCAGCAGCTTATCTTGGGGCGGGGAGCTGTTTTTT
TRBV7-9,TRBD2,once,TRBJ2-7,CASSYLAGYEQYF,TGTGCCAGCAGCTATTTAGCGGGATACGAGCAGTACTTC
TRBV7-9,TRBD1,-,TRBJ1-1,CASTRQGAGAFF,TGTGCCAGCACCCGACAGGGGGCGGGGGCTTTCTTT
TRBV10-3,-,-,TRBJ2-7,CAISDWQGNEQYF,TGTGCCATCAGTGATTGGCAGGGGAACGAGCAGTACTTC
TRBV7-2,TRBD2,-,TRBJ2-2,CASSHSGGARGAGELFF,TGTGCCAGCAGCCATAGCGGGGGGGCTCGGGGAGCCGGGGAGCTGTTTTTT
TRBV2,TRBD2,-,TRBJ2-2,CASSPTSADTGELFF,TGTGCCAGCAGCCCGACTAGCGCTGACACCGGGGAGCTGTTTTTT
TRBV7-3,TRBD2,few,TRBJ2-1,CASSRGGYNEQFF,TGTGCCAGCAGCCGCGGGGGTTACAATGAGCAGTTCTTC
TRBV6-6,-,-,TRBJ1-4,CASSYGQTNEKLFF,TGTGCCAGCAGTTATGGACAAACTAATGAAAAACTGTTTTTT
TRBV6-6,TRBD1,-,TRBJ1-6,CASSRTGEVSPLHF,TGTGCCAGCAGTCGGACAGGGGAGGTTTCACCCCTCCACTTT